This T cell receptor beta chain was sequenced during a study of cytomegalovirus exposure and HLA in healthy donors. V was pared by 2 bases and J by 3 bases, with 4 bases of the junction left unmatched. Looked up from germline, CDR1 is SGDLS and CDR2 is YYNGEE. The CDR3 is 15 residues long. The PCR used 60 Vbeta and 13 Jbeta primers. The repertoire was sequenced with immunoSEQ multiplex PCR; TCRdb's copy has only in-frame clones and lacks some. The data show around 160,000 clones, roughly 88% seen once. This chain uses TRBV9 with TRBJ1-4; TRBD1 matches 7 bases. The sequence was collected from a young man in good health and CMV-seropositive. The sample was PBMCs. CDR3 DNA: TGTGCCAGCAGCGTGACAGGGTGGGCTAATGAAAAACTGTTTTTT. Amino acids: CASSVTGWANEKLFF.